This TCR beta chain was identified during a study of tissue T cells after allogeneic stem cell transplantation. The table came from immunoSEQ multiplex PCR; TCRdb's copy has only in-frame clones and leaves some out. Of 950 to 1,500 clones detected, around 45% appear once; the ten largest clones hold around 25%. By its share, this clone is large (0.1 to 1%). These gene names are mouse names. The CDR3 is cut off 1 residue early in the read; its end comes from the germline J gene. Germline-derived CDR1 and CDR2 are SGHSN and HYEKVE. CDR3 size: 14 residues. The V end lost 0 bases, the J end lost 0 bases, and 8 bases lay between the germline ends. Time point given: mouse harvest day 14 after allogeneic transplant. Mouse grafts combined 10^7 T-cell-depleted bone marrow cells with 10^6 splenic CD5+ T cells.

The chain recombines TRBV12-1 with TRBJ2-7; D may be TRBD1 (6 bases). The receptor was derived from a female BALB/c mouse given C57BL/6 T cells with graft-versus-host disease after an allogeneic hematopoietic cell transplant. Sequences were obtained from gut tissue. The CDR3 DNA, read in part, is TGTGCCAGCTCTCTCGAGGGGGTCTCCTATGAACAGTAC. Protein: CASSLEGVSYEQY. The full-length CDR3 reads as CASSLEGVSYEQYF.